The source of this T cell receptor (beta chain) is a study of blood T cell repertoires in COVID-19. In germline, CDR1 is MDHEN, CDR2 SYDVKM. V shed 6 bases and J 4 bases; nucleotides not matched to a gene: 7. CDR3 length: 14 residues. Profiling relied on immunoSEQ multiplex PCR, and the TCRdb table lists in-frame clones only, not all of them. The sample has about 78,000 clones, 90% seen once. This clone was seen once. The sample comprised peripheral blood. V is TRBV28 and J is TRBJ1-2; 8 bases map to TRBD1. The sequence came from a woman in her forties or fifties in a cohort sampled during active COVID-19. CDR3 amino acids: CASRPRGLRYGYTF. The CDR3 DNA sequence: TGTGCCAGCAGGCCCAGGGGGCTGCGCTATGGCTACACCTTC.